This TCR beta chain was recorded in a study of cytomegalovirus exposure and HLA in healthy donors. About the research overall: The roughly 100 million unique TCR beta sequences, from roughly 170 million T cells, were found by an earlier analysis. Study-level results: Sequencing probably produced one cluster of sequence variants that were highly shared.

Points on this clone: No antigen is known for it.

PCR primers comprised 60 Vbeta and 13 Jbeta primers. Data came from immunoSEQ multiplex PCR; TCRdb stores just in-frame clones and leaves some out. The sample records 100,000 to 150,000 clones, 75% to 90% being singletons. Germline CDR1 WSHSY, CDR2 SAAADI. Trimming removed 6 bases at V and 2 bases at J, with 10 bases between. This CDR3 has 13 residues. Sample: PBMCs. This receptor was taken from a man in his forties in good health and CMV-seronegative. The chain is built from TRBV10-2 and TRBJ1-2, with a weak D call TRBD1 (6 bases). For the CDR3, the DNA is TGCGCCAGCAGAGAACAGGGCAACTATGGCTACACCTTC. Translated: CASREQGNYGYTF.